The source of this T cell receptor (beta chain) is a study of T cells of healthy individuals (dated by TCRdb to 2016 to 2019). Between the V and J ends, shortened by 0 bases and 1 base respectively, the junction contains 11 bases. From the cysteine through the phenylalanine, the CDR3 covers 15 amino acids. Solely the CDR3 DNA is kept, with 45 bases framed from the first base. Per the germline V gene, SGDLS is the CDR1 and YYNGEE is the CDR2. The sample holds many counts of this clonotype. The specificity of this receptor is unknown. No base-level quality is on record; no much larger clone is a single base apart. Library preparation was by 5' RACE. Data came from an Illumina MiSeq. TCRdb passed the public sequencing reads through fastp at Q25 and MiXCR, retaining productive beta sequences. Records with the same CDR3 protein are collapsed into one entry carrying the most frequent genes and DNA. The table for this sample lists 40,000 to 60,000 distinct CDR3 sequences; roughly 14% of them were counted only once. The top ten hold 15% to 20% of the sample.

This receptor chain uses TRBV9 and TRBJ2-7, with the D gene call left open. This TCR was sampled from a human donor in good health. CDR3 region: CASSVDVESSYEQYF. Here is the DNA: TGTGCCAGCAGCGTAGACGTGGAATCGTCCTACGAGCAGTACTTC.